These T cell receptor beta chains were read from a single sample in a study of cytomegalovirus exposure and HLA in healthy donors. TCRdb keeps only in-frame clones here, not all; method: immunoSEQ multiplex PCR. The sample records about 99,000 clones, over 75% being singletons. The sample consisted of PBMCs. The receptors derive from a woman under 30 in good health and CMV-seropositive. The CDR3 runs from the conserved cysteine through the conserved F or W. D genes are given only for firm matches. Not all rows give a size; the values are once, few, many and, for expanded clones, a class.

J gene	V gene	D gene	clone size	CDR3 protein	CDR3 DNA
TRBJ2-3	TRBV6-1	-	many	CASSEQSGSTDTQYF	TGTGCCAGCAGTGAACAGAGCGGCAGCACAGATACGCAGTATTTT
TRBJ2-6	TRBV5-6	-	many	CASSIFLSGANVLTF	TGTGCCAGCAGCATCTTCCTCTCTGGGGCCAACGTCCTGACTTTC
TRBJ2-6	TRBV6-1	-	few	CASRTTDPGANVLTF	TGTGCCAGCAGGACGACAGATCCTGGGGCCAACGTCCTGACTTTC
TRBJ2-7	TRBV5-6	-	few	CASSPGQPTHEQYF	TGTGCCAGCAGCCCCGGACAGCCAACCCACGAGCAGTACTTC
TRBJ1-5	TRBV10-1	-	-	CASSFMRQGSNQPQHF	TGCGCCAGCAGTTTTATGCGGCAGGGGAGCAATCAGCCCCAGCATTTT
TRBJ1-1	TRBV28	-	-	CASSLPLNEAFF	TGTGCCAGCAGTTTACCCTTAAATGAAGCTTTCTTT
TRBJ1-2	TRBV5-4	-	-	CASSPQTGAYYGYTF	TGTGCCAGCAGCCCTCAGACAGGAGCTTACTATGGCTACACCTTC
TRBJ2-1	TRBV10-2	TRBD2	few	CASSESGTSHEQFF	TGCGCCAGCAGTGAGTCCGGGACTAGTCATGAGCAGTTCTTC
TRBJ2-7	TRBV29-1	TRBD2	-	CSVAPRLASGSTYEQYF	TGCAGCGTCGCCCCCCGCCTTGCTAGCGGGTCGACCTACGAGCAGTACTTC
TRBJ2-7	TRBV27	TRBD2	-	CASRGLAREQYF	TGTGCCAGCAGGGGACTAGCGCGCGAGCAGTACTTC
TRBJ2-7	TRBV30	TRBD2	-	CAWRTTSGTYEQYF	TGTGCCTGGAGGACTACTAGCGGTACCTACGAGCAGTACTTC
TRBJ1-2	TRBV6-5	TRBD1	-	CASSSWTGAIYGYTF	TGTGCCAGCAGCTCCTGGACAGGGGCGATCTATGGCTACACCTTC
TRBJ2-3	TRBV5-4	TRBD1	-	CASSGEQGADTQYF	TGTGCCAGCAGCGGGGAACAGGGGGCAGATACGCAGTATTTT
TRBJ2-3	TRBV29-1	-	-	CSVPPPTEADTQYF	TGCAGCGTGCCCCCCCCGACCGAGGCGGATACGCAGTATTTT
TRBJ1-2	TRBV4-2	-	-	CASSQDERAKGYGYTF	TGTGCCAGCAGCCAAGATGAGAGGGCGAAGGGCTATGGCTACACCTTC
TRBJ2-1	TRBV9	-	-	CASSVAGSESRTEQFF	TGTGCCAGCAGCGTAGCGGGGAGTGAGTCCAGGACTGAGCAGTTCTTC
TRBJ1-2	TRBV10-3	-	-	CASQWGDGYTF	TGTGCCAGTCAGTGGGGGGATGGCTACACCTTC
TRBJ1-1	TRBV2	-	-	CASSDYTTAEAFF	TGTGCCAGCAGTGATTATACGACAGCTGAAGCTTTCTTT
TRBJ1-1	TRBV12-5	-	-	CASGLVGRTEAFF	TGTGCTAGTGGTTTGGTTGGGAGGACTGAAGCTTTCTTT
TRBJ2-5	TRBV20-1	-	-	CSAGEGETQYF	TGCAGTGCCGGAGAGGGAGAGACCCAGTACTTC
TRBJ2-6	TRBV5-1	TRBD1	-	CASSDRTGGSGANVLTF	TGCGCCAGCAGCGACCGGACAGGGGGTAGTGGGGCCAACGTCCTGACTTTC
TRBJ1-6	TRBV27	-	-	CASSLLGPLNSPLHF	TGTGCCAGCAGTTTACTGGGCCCCCTAAATTCACCCCTCCACTTT
TRBJ2-7	TRBV6-5	-	-	CASSPMAGTEQYF	TGTGCCAGCAGTCCCATGGCAGGTACCGAGCAGTACTTC
TRBJ2-1	TRBV11-2	TRBD2	-	CASSFLAGGYNEQFF	TGTGCCAGCAGCTTCCTAGCGGGAGGCTACAATGAGCAGTTCTTC
TRBJ2-7	TRBV11-3	TRBD1	-	CASSLALGQGLTPYEQYF	TGTGCCAGCAGCTTAGCCCTAGGACAGGGTTTAACACCCTACGAGCAGTACTTC
TRBJ2-5	TRBV11-2	-	-	CASRTLQGRETQYF	TGTGCCAGCAGAACCCTGCAGGGTCGAGAGACCCAGTACTTC
TRBJ1-1	TRBV19	-	few	CASSVKGDTEAFF	TGTGCCAGTAGTGTTAAGGGGGACACTGAAGCTTTCTTT
TRBJ1-1	TRBV15	-	-	CATSSLTAENTEAFF	TGTGCCACCAGCAGTTTGACAGCCGAGAACACTGAAGCTTTCTTT
TRBJ1-1	TRBV28	-	-	CASRGGTEAFF	TGTGCCAGCAGGGGAGGCACTGAAGCTTTCTTT
TRBJ1-5	TRBV6-1	-	-	CASRGIGGQPQHF	TGTGCCAGCAGGGGCATTGGGGGCCAGCCCCAGCATTTT
TRBJ1-1	TRBV9	TRBD1	-	CASSSYRGLENTEAFF	TGTGCCAGCAGCTCATACAGGGGGCTGGAGAACACTGAAGCTTTCTTT
TRBJ1-5	TRBV28	-	-	CASSFWADSNQPQHF	TGTGCCAGCAGTTTTTGGGCCGATAGCAATCAGCCCCAGCATTTT
TRBJ2-1	TRBV7-6	TRBD2	-	CASSYSLLAGHNEQFF	TGTGCCAGCAGCTATAGCCTACTAGCGGGCCACAATGAGCAGTTCTTC
TRBJ2-7	TRBV19	TRBD1	-	CASKYGTGAYEQYF	TGTGCCAGCAAGTACGGGACAGGGGCCTACGAGCAGTACTTC
TRBJ1-1	TRBV18	-	-	CASSPPFLGEDTEAFF	TGTGCCAGCTCACCACCGTTCCTGGGAGAAGACACTGAAGCTTTCTTT
TRBJ2-2	TRBV28	TRBD1	-	CASRGATGGNTGELFF	TGTGCCAGCAGGGGGGCGACAGGGGGAAACACCGGGGAGCTGTTTTTT
TRBJ2-1	TRBV28	TRBD2	few	CASSAGEAGSLGEQFF	TGTGCCAGCAGTGCCGGTGAAGCGGGAAGCTTAGGGGAGCAGTTCTTC
TRBJ2-1	TRBV5-6	-	few	CASSLGSLRGQFF	TGTGCCAGCAGCTTGGGCAGCCTCCGAGGGCAGTTCTTC
TRBJ2-7	TRBV30	TRBD1	-	CAWTPGQGIHEQYF	TGTGCCTGGACACCGGGACAGGGAATCCACGAGCAGTACTTC
TRBJ1-5	TRBV2	-	-	CASTGDEIYSNQPQHF	TGTGCCAGCACAGGGGACGAGATCTATAGCAATCAGCCCCAGCATTTT